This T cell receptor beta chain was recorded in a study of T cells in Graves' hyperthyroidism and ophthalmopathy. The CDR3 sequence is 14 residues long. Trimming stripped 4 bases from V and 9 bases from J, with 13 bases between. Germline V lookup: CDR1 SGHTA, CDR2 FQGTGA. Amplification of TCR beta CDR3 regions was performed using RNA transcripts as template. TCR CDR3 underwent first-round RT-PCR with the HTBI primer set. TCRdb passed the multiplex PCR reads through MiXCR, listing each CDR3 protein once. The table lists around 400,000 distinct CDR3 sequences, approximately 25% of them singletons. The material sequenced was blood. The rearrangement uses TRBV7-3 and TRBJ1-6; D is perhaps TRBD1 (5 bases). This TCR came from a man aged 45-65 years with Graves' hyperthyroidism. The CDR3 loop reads CASSSWGEGSPLHF. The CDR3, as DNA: TGTGCCAGCAGCTCTTGGGGGGAGGGTTCACCCCTCCACTTT.